This record covers a single TCR beta chain. The source of the sample is a study of CD8 T cells in Susac syndrome. Random hexamers were used to reverse transcribe the RNA input (about 0.5 to 1 ug). An immunoSEQ multiplex PCR generated amplified TCR beta CDR3 products spanning 54 Vbeta and 13 Jbeta. Each CDR3 protein is one row after TCRdb ran MiXCR on the immunoSEQ multiplex PCR reads. The sample contains around 150,000 distinct CDR3 sequences, roughly 95% of which appear only once. TEMRA cells were FACS-enriched, with CD8+ and CD4+ T cells isolated negatively. CDR3 length equals 12 residues. Between the trimmed V and J ends, which lost 5 bases and 6 bases, there was a span of 9 bases. Germline V CDR1 and CDR2: SNHLY, FYNNEI.

The chain couples TRBV2 to TRBJ2-3, with D unclear. The sequencing input was CD4+ T cells from PBMCs. The sequence was obtained from a human donor in good health. Here the CDR3 reads CASSKIGDTQYF. The CDR3 DNA is TGTGCCAGCAGTAAAATTGGGGATACGCAGTATTTT. Looking up the rest from reference TRBV2 and TRBJ2-3 gives the full variable domain: EPEVTQTPSHQVTQMGQEVILRCVPISNHLYFYWYRQILGQKVEFLVSFYNNEISEKSEIFDDQFSVERPDGSNFTLKIRSTKLEDSAMYFCASSKIGDTQYFGPGTRLTVL.